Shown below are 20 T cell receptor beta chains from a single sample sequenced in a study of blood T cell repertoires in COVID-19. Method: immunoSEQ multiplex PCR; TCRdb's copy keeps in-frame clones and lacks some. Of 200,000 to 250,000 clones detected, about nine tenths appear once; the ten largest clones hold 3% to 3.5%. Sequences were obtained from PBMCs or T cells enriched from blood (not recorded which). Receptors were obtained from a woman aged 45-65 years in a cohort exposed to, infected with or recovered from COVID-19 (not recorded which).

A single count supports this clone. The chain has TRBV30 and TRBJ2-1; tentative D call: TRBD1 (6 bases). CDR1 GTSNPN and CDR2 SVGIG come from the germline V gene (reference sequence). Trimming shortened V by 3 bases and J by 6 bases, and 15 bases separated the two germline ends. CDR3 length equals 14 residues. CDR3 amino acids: CAWSLLTGRNEQFF. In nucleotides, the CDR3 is TGTGCCTGGAGCCTTTTAACAGGGCGCAATGAGCAGTTCTTC.

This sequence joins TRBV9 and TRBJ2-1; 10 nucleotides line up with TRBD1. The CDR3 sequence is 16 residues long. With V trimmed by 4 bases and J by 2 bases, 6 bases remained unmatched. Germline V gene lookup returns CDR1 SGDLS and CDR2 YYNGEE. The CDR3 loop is CASSKGQGGTYNEQFF. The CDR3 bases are TGTGCCAGCAGCAAAGGACAGGGGGGGACCTACAATGAGCAGTTCTTC.

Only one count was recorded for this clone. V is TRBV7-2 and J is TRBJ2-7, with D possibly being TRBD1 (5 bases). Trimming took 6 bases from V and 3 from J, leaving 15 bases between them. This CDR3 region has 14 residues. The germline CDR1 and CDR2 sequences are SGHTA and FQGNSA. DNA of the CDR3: TGTGCCAGCAGGTTGACAGTGATGGACTACGAGCAGTACTTC. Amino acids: CASRLTVMDYEQYF.

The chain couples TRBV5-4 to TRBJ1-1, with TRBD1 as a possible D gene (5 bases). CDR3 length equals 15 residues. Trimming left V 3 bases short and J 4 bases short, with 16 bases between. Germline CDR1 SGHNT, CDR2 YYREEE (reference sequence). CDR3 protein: CASSSGRGKSTEAFF. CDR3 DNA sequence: TGTGCCAGCAGCTCCGGGAGGGGTAAATCCACTGAAGCTTTCTTT.

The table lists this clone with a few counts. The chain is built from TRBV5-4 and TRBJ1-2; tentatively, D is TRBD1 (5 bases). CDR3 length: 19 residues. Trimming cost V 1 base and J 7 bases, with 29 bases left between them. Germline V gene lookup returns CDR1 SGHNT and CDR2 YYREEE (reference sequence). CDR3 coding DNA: TGTGCCAGCAGCTTGACACTCGATTCTGCGGGACGATCCATGGGTGGCTACACCTTC. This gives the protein CASSLTLDSAGRSMGGYTF.

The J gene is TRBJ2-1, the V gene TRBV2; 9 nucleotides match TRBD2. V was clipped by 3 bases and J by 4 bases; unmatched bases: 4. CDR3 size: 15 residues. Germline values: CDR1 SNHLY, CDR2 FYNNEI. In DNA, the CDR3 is TGTGCCAGCAGTGATGAGCGGGGGGCTTACAATGAGCAGTTCTTC. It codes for CASSDERGAYNEQFF.

In nucleotides, the CDR3 is TGTGCCAGCTCACCAGGCAGGTGGGATTCACCCCTCCACTTT. It encodes CASSPGRWDSPLHF. The rearrangement uses TRBV18 and TRBJ1-6; D gene unclear. The CDR3 has 14 amino acids. Trimming removed 2 bases at V and 8 bases at J, with 10 bases between. From germline, CDR1 is KGHSH and CDR2 LQKENI.

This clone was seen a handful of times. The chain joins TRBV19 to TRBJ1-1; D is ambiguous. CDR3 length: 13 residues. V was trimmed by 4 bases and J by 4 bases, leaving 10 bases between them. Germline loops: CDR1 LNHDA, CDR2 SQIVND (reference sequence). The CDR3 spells CASSKSRVTEAFF. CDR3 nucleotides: TGTGCCAGTAGTAAGTCGCGGGTCACTGAAGCTTTCTTT.

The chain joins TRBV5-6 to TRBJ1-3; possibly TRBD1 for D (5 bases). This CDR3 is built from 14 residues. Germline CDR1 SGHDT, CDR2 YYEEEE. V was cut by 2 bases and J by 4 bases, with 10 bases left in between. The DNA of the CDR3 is TGTGCCAGCAGCTTTGGGACTCCGGGAAACACCATATATTTT. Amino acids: CASSFGTPGNTIYF. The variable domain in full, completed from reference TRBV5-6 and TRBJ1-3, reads DAGVTQSPTHLIKTRGQQVTLRCSPKSGHDTVSWYQQALGQGPQFIFQYYEEEERQRGNFPDRFSGHQFPNYSSELNVNALLLGDSALYLCASSFGTPGNTIYFGEGSWLTVV.

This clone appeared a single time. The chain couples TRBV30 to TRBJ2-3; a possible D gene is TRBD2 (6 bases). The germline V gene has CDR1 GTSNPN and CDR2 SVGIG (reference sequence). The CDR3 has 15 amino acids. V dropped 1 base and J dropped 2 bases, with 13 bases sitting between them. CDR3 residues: CAWSGIGGVTDTQYF. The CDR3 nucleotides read TGTGCCTGGAGTGGAATCGGGGGTGTCACAGATACGCAGTATTTT.

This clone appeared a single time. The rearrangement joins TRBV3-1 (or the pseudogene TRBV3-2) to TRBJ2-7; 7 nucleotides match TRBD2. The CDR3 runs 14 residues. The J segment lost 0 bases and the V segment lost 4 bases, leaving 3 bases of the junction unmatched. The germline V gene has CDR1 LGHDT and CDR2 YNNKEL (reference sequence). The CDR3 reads CASSRRDYSYEQYF. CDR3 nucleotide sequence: TGTGCCAGCAGCCGACGGGACTACTCCTACGAGCAGTACTTC.

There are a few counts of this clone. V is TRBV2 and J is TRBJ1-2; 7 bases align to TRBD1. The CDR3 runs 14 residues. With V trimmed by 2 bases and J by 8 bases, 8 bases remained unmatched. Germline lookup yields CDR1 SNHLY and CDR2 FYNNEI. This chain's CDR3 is CASSEITQGDGYTF. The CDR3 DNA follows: TGTGCCAGCAGTGAAATTACCCAGGGGGACGGCTACACCTTC.

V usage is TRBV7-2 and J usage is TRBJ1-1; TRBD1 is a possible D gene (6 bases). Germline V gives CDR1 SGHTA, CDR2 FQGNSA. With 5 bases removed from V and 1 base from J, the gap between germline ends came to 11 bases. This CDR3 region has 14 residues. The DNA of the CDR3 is TGTGCCAGCAGCGTTGGACAGCAGAACACTGAAGCTTTCTTT. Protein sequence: CASSVGQQNTEAFF.

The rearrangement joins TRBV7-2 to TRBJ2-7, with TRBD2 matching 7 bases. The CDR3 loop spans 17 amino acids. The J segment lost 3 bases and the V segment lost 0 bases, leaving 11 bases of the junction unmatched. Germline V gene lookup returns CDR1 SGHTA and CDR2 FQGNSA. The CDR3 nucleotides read TGTGCCAGCAGCTTAGCGCTTGTCGGGGGGACCCTCTACGAGCAGTACTTC. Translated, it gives CASSLALVGGTLYEQYF.

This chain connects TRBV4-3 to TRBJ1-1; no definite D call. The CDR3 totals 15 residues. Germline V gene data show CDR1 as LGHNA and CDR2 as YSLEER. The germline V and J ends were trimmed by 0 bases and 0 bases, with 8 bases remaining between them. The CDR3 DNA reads TGCGCCAGCAGCCAAGATAGCCGGCTGAACACTGAAGCTTTCTTT. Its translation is CASSQDSRLNTEAFF.

CDR3 sequence reads: CASSFYQAGSPYGYTF. The CDR3 nucleotides are TGTGCCAGCAGCTTTTACCAGGCAGGGTCACCCTATGGCTACACCTTC. The J gene is TRBJ1-2, the V gene TRBV7-2; D possibly corresponds to TRBD1 (5 bases). Deletions cut 3 bases from V and 4 bases from J, with 18 bases between. The CDR3 covers 16 residues. Germline CDR1 reads SGHTA; CDR2 reads FQGNSA.

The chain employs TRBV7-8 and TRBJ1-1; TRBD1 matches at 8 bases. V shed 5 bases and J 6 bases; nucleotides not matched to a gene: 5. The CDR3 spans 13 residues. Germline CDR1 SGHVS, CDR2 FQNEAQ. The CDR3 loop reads CASSISQGAEAFF. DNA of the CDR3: TGTGCCAGCAGCATCTCACAGGGGGCTGAAGCTTTCTTT.

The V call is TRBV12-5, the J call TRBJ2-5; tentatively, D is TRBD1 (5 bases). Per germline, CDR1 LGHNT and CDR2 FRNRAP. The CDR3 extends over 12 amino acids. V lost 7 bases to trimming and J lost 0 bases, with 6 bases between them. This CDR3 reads CASAQDQETQYF. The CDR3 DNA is TGTGCTAGTGCACAGGACCAAGAGACCCAGTACTTC.

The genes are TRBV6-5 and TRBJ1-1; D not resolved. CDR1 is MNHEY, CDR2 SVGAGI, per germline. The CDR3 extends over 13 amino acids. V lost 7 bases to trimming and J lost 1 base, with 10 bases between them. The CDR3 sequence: CASTLQPNTEAFF. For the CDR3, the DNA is TGTGCCAGCACTTTACAGCCGAACACTGAAGCTTTCTTT.

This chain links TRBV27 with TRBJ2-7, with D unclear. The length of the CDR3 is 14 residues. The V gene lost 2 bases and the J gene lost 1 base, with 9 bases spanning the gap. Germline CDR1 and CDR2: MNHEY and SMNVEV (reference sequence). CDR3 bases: TGTGCCAGCAGTTTACGGTTTGTATCCTACGAGCAGTACTTC. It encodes CASSLRFVSYEQYF.